This T cell receptor beta chain was recovered during a study of cytomegalovirus exposure and HLA in healthy donors. Study-level information: Drawn from HLA-typed donors, tens of millions of unique TCRs were held in an early data release.

Concerning this clone itself: The antigen is unknown.

Study-wide findings and caveats: Presence/absence analyses assumed roughly uniform sequencing depth across donors. Cytomegalovirus status, reportedly, was diagnosed with high specificity and sensitivity by the classifier. One later analysis reportedly identified an Asian-associated ancestry cluster that showed fewer N-insertions than the approximately 710-donor mean.

The study ran its PCR with 60 Vbeta and 13 Jbeta primers. This table comes from immunoSEQ multiplex PCR, and its TCRdb copy is limited to in-frame clones, with some not included. The sample lists under 200,000 clones, approximately 72% occurring once. The V gene's germline CDR1 is SGHRS and CDR2 YFSETQ. V gave up 0 bases and J gave up 12 bases, with 13 bases separating them. The CDR3 sequence is 12 residues long. The chain links TRBV5-1 to TRBJ2-7, with D possibly TRBD1 on 5 matching bases. Sequenced material: PBMCs. This receptor was identified in a man aged 45-65 years in good health and CMV-seronegative. The CDR3 DNA is TGCGCCAGCAGCTTGGCGTTGGACAAACTGTACTTC. This codes for CASSLALDKLYF.